The clone carrying this T cell receptor (beta chain) has just one count. A read error may explain this, as a much larger clone is one base away. The sorted Tregs were CD4+CD25+CD127-/low cells. Using its own MiXCR run on the 5' RACE reads, TCRdb lists one record per CDR3 protein. The repertoire holds around 9,700 distinct CDR3 sequences, 12% to 15% seen once, with over 3% in the top ten. The CDR3 sequence is 13 residues long. With 2 bases removed from V and 11 bases from J, the gap between germline ends came to 13 bases. Looked up from germline, CDR1 is SNHLY and CDR2 is FYNNEI. This chain connects TRBV2 to TRBJ1-3, with D unclear. The sample was Tregs sorted from blood. The TCR originated in a female donor with breast cancer. The CDR3 reads CASSELVGNAIYF. For the CDR3, the DNA is TGTGCCAGCAGTGAACTAGTTGGGAACGCCATATATTTT. Complete variable domain (other parts from reference TRBV2 and TRBJ1-3): EPEVTQTPSHQVTQMGQEVILRCVPISNHLYFYWYRQILGQKVEFLVSFYNNEISEKSEIFDDQFSVERPDGSNFTLKIRSTKLEDSAMYFCASSELVGNAIYFGEGSWLTVV.